Listed below are T cell receptor beta chains from one sample, sequenced in a study of cytomegalovirus exposure and HLA in healthy donors. Measured with immunoSEQ multiplex PCR; TCRdb has only the in-frame clones, and not every one. The sample has about 160,000 clones; roughly 79% are singletons. The source material was PBMCs. The source is a woman aged 40 to 49 in good health and CMV-seronegative. CDR3s include the opening cysteine and the closing phenylalanine or tryptophan. A D gene is named only where the DNA matches it firmly. Expanded clones get a size class; other rows say once, few or many, or leave the size out.

>TRBV19|TRBJ2-7|NA|NA
CASGRGKNYEQYF
TGTGCCAGCGGTAGGGGAAAGAACTACGAGCAGTACTTC
>TRBV4-2|TRBJ2-5|TRBD2|NA
CASSQNLGLAGGETQYF
TGTGCCAGCAGCCAAAACCTGGGACTAGCGGGAGGAGAGACCCAGTACTTC
>TRBV30|TRBJ1-1|TRBD1|NA
CAWGFGQGTEAFF
TGTGCCTGGGGTTTCGGACAGGGGACTGAAGCTTTCTTT
>TRBV7-9|TRBJ2-7|NA|few
CASSLESTSYEQYF
TGTGCCAGCAGCTTAGAGTCTACCTCCTACGAGCAGTACTTC
>TRBV6-1|TRBJ1-3|TRBD1|NA
CASSVGQATGNTIYF
TGTGCCAGCAGTGTTGGACAGGCAACTGGAAACACCATATATTTT
>TRBV7-6|TRBJ2-7|TRBD1|NA
CASSLADRGDEQYF
TGTGCCAGCAGCTTAGCAGACAGGGGGGACGAGCAGTACTTC
>TRBV6-5|TRBJ1-1|NA|once
CASGQGGEAFF
TGTGCCAGCGGTCAGGGAGGAGAAGCTTTCTTT
>TRBV19|TRBJ2-2|NA|NA
CASNIGNTGELFF
TGTGCCAGTAATATCGGGAACACCGGGGAGCTGTTTTTT
>TRBV2|TRBJ1-5|NA|NA
CATHRDSNQPQHF
TGTGCCACTCACAGAGATAGCAATCAGCCCCAGCATTTT
>TRBV30|TRBJ1-6|TRBD1|NA
CAWSRQGDSPLHF
TGTGCCTGGAGTAGACAGGGAGATTCACCCCTCCACTTT
>TRBV10-3|TRBJ2-3|NA|once
CAISDRGTGSTDTQYF
TGTGCCATCAGTGATAGAGGGACTGGTAGCACAGATACGCAGTATTTT
>TRBV29-1|TRBJ2-7|TRBD2|NA
CSVSQTSGAYEQYF
TGCAGCGTAAGCCAGACTAGCGGAGCTTACGAGCAGTACTTC
>TRBV7-8|TRBJ2-7|NA|NA
CASSLAPRGEQYF
TGTGCCAGCAGCTTAGCGCCAAGAGGGGAGCAGTACTTC
>TRBV30|TRBJ2-3|TRBD2|NA
CAWSESGSQRDTQYF
TGTGCCTGGAGTGAAAGCGGGAGTCAAAGAGATACGCAGTATTTT
>TRBV7-8|TRBJ2-3|NA|once
CASSFFRLISTDTQYF
TGTGCCAGCAGCTTTTTTCGACTGATAAGCACAGATACGCAGTATTTT
>TRBV19|TRBJ1-6|TRBD1|NA
CASSAQGAKSSPLHF
TGTGCCAGTAGTGCCCAGGGGGCGAAATCTTCACCCCTCCACTTT
>TRBV5-1|TRBJ2-1|NA|once
CASSRLTGGNEQFF
TGCGCCAGCAGCCGCCTGACAGGCGGCAATGAGCAGTTCTTC
>TRBV28|TRBJ1-5|TRBD1|few
CASSSGQGYQPQHF
TGTGCCAGCAGTTCTGGACAGGGGTATCAGCCCCAGCATTTT
>TRBV5-4|TRBJ2-1|TRBD2|once
CASSLVGTSEVSEQFF
TGTGCCAGCAGCTTGGTGGGGACTAGCGAGGTTAGTGAGCAGTTCTTC
>TRBV29-1|TRBJ2-5|NA|NA
CSVVRRAQETQYF
TGCAGCGTTGTTCGCAGGGCGCAAGAGACCCAGTACTTC
>TRBV5-1|TRBJ2-3|TRBD2|few
CASSTGLAGVWTDTQYF
TGCGCCAGCAGCACAGGACTAGCGGGAGTTTGGACAGATACGCAGTATTTT
>TRBV5-1|TRBJ2-5|TRBD2|NA
CASSLGLAVQETQYF
TGCGCCAGCAGCTTGGGGCTAGCGGTACAAGAGACCCAGTACTTC
>TRBV4-1|TRBJ2-7|TRBD1|NA
CASSQGSDRASSYEQYF
TGCGCCAGCAGCCAAGGTTCGGACAGGGCAAGCTCCTACGAGCAGTACTTC
>TRBV5-1|TRBJ2-3|TRBD2|NA
CASSLLAGAGDTQYF
TGCGCCAGCAGCTTACTAGCGGGAGCGGGGGATACGCAGTATTTT
>TRBV5-1|TRBJ2-1|TRBD2|NA
CASSLVAGVNNEQFF
TGCGCCAGCAGCTTGGTAGCGGGAGTGAACAATGAGCAGTTCTTC
>TRBV7-6|TRBJ2-1|TRBD1|few
CASSRRDRHNEQFF
TGTGCCAGCAGCCGCAGGGACAGACACAATGAGCAGTTCTTC
>TRBV9|TRBJ2-3|TRBD2|NA
CASSAGTTGTDTQYF
TGTGCCAGCAGCGCGGGGACTACGGGCACAGATACGCAGTATTTT
>TRBV30|TRBJ1-2|TRBD1|once
CAWSYRDRADGYTF
TGTGCCTGGAGTTACCGGGACAGGGCTGATGGCTACACCTTC
>TRBV5-1|TRBJ2-1|TRBD2|NA
CASSLPSSGSRNEQFF
TGCGCCAGCAGCTTGCCGTCTAGCGGGAGCCGCAATGAGCAGTTCTTC
>TRBV9|TRBJ2-5|NA|NA
CASSVSPRVQETQYF
TGTGCCAGCAGCGTAAGCCCCAGGGTACAAGAGACCCAGTACTTC
>TRBV5-1|TRBJ1-2|NA|NA
CASSPGGGGDYGYTF
TGCGCCAGCAGCCCAGGTGGGGGGGGCGACTATGGCTACACCTTC
>TRBV15|TRBJ2-7|NA|NA
CATSRDAAASYEQYF
TGTGCCACCAGCAGAGATGCGGCGGCCTCCTACGAGCAGTACTTC
>TRBV5-8|TRBJ2-1|TRBD2|NA
CASSFSGTWNEQFF
TGTGCCAGCAGCTTTAGCGGGACGTGGAATGAGCAGTTCTTC
>TRBV15|TRBJ2-2|NA|once
CATSRDIARDTGELFF
TGTGCCACCAGCAGAGATATAGCCCGAGACACCGGGGAGCTGTTTTTT
>TRBV28|TRBJ2-7|TRBD2|NA
CASSFPGGNYEQYF
TGTGCCAGCAGTTTTCCGGGAGGGAATTACGAGCAGTACTTC
>TRBV29-1|TRBJ1-1|NA|NA
CSAKGLMNTEAFF
TGCAGCGCAAAGGGGCTGATGAACACTGAAGCTTTCTTT
>TRBV6-5|TRBJ1-1|NA|many
CASSYSALTEAFF
TGTGCCAGCAGTTACTCAGCTCTCACTGAAGCTTTCTTT
>TRBV7-3|TRBJ2-2|TRBD1|NA
CASSLSAGQGSGELFF
TGTGCCAGCAGCTTATCGGCGGGACAGGGGTCCGGGGAGCTGTTTTTT
>TRBV18|TRBJ1-2|NA|NA
CASSPPDSPGYTF
TGTGCCAGCTCACCACCGGACAGTCCGGGCTACACCTTC
>TRBV27|TRBJ1-2|NA|once
CASWQASNYGYTF
TGTGCCAGCTGGCAGGCAAGCAACTATGGCTACACCTTC
>TRBV27|TRBJ1-5|TRBD1|NA
CASRYTGGDQPQHF
TGTGCCAGCAGGTACACAGGGGGCGATCAGCCCCAGCATTTT
>TRBV30|TRBJ2-5|NA|NA
CAWRARMAETQYF
TGTGCCTGGAGGGCGAGGATGGCAGAGACCCAGTACTTC